Each of the 7 T cell receptor beta chains below was sequenced from the same sample in a study of T cells after posttransplantation cyclophosphamide. Clones were sequenced by immunoSEQ multiplex PCR, and TCRdb holds only the in-frame ones, with some missing. Of approximately 19,000 clones in the sample, around 87% are singletons; the top ten hold roughly 6.6%. Treatment was busulfan-fludarabine conditioning, a marrow graft, and cyclophosphamide on days +3 and +4. The sample was PBMCs, taken after allogeneic stem cell transplant with posttransplant cyclophosphamide. These receptors were obtained from a female patient in her 40s who received an allogeneic stem cell transplant from a related donor, was CMV-positive, and had no GVHD. Some T cells may possibly be graft donor cells.

V gene TRBV27 combines with J gene TRBJ1-4; tentatively, D is TRBD1 (6 bases). The CDR3 totals 15 residues. V lost 5 bases and J 7 bases, leaving 17 bases between the germline ends. Germline CDR1 and CDR2: MNHEY and SMNVEV (reference sequence). The CDR3 DNA is TGTGCCAGCAGTCCTGAACAGGGTTTCAGTGAAAAACTGTTTTTT. As protein: CASSPEQGFSEKLFF.

This chain uses TRBV6-1 with TRBJ1-2; no clear D gene. V was cut by 3 bases and J by 8 bases, with 16 bases left in between. The germline V gene has CDR1 MNHNS and CDR2 SASEGT. The CDR3 has 14 residues. The DNA of the CDR3 is TGTGCCAGCAGTGATCTAATGGCAGCAGGCGGCTACACCTTC. Translated, it gives CASSDLMAAGGYTF.

The chain is built from TRBV7-2 and TRBJ2-3; TRBD2 matches 14 bases. The CDR3 is 17 residues long. The germline gives CDR1 SGHTA, CDR2 FQGNSA. Trimming took 5 bases from V and 0 from J; bases not matched to a gene: 4. This CDR3 is CASSRTSGRPSTDTQYF. The DNA for the CDR3 is TGTGCCAGCAGCCGGACTAGCGGGAGGCCAAGCACAGATACGCAGTATTTT.

This chain joins TRBV19 and TRBJ1-1; 7 bases align to TRBD1. The junction had 13 bases not matched to a gene; V was cut back by 7 bases and J by 5 bases. The CDR3 covers 15 residues. Germline V gene sequence: CDR1 LNHDA, CDR2 SQIVND (reference sequence). This CDR3 is CASKLNSQGRTEAFF. The CDR3 DNA reads as TGTGCCAGTAAACTGAACTCACAGGGGCGGACTGAAGCTTTCTTT. The variable domain in full, with the rest retrieved from reference TRBV19 and TRBJ1-1, is DGGITQSPKYLFRKEGQNVTLSCEQNLNHDAMYWYRQDPGQGLRLIYYSQIVNDFQKGDIAEGYSVSREKKESFPLTVTSAQKNPTAFYLCASKLNSQGRTEAFFGQGTRLTVV.

The chain has TRBV2 and TRBJ2-1; D is possibly TRBD2 (6 bases). The V end was cut by 5 bases, the J end by 7 bases, with 18 bases between. The CDR3 spans 15 residues. CDR1 and CDR2 from the germline V gene are SNHLY and FYNNEI. The CDR3 here is CASSQEEGVLNEQFF. The CDR3 nucleotides are TGTGCCAGCAGTCAAGAGGAGGGAGTCTTGAATGAGCAGTTCTTC.

This clone was recorded only once. The CDR3 protein is CASSLGGVGARGNEQFF. The CDR3 bases are TGTGCCAGCAGCTTAGGGGGGGTGGGGGCAAGGGGGAATGAGCAGTTCTTC. The chain couples TRBV13 to TRBJ2-1, with a tentative D call TRBD1 (6 bases). The CDR3 spans 17 residues. Deletions cut 0 bases from V and 7 bases from J, with 19 bases between. Germline lookup yields CDR1 PRHDT and CDR2 FYEKMQ (reference sequence).

The chain carries TRBV28 and TRBJ1-2; no firm D call. CDR1 is MDHEN, CDR2 SYDVKM, per germline. This CDR3 has 15 amino acids. The V gene lost 7 bases and the J gene lost 5 bases, with 20 bases spanning the gap. CDR3 sequence (DNA): TGTGCCAGCAACCTAGCCTTGGACCCGGGATATGGCTACACCTTC. It encodes CASNLALDPGYGYTF.